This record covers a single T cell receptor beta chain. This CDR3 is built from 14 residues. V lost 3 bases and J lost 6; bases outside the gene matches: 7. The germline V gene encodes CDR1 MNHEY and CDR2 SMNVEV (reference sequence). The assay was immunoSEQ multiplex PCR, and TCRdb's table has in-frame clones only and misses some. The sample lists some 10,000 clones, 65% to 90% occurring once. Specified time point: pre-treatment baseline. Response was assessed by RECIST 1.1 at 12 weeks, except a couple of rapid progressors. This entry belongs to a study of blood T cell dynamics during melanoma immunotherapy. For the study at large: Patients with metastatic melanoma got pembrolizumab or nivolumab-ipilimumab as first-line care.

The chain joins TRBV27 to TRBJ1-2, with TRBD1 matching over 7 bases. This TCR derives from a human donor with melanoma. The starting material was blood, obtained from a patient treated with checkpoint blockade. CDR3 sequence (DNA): TGTGCCAGCAGTTTTACCCCGACAGGGAATGGCTACACCTTC. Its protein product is CASSFTPTGNGYTF.